This T cell receptor (beta chain) was recovered during a study of metastatic and nonmetastatic thyroid tumors. Study in general: Peripheral blood and tumor or nodule samples from malignant and benign thyroid patients were compared. Study-level points and caveats: Malignant thyroid tumors reportedly exceeded benign nodules significantly in TCR beta diversity, with the difference appearing in blood and tumor.

Concerning this clone: The antigen is unknown.

No patient received treatment before thyroid surgery. V lost 6 bases and J 4 bases, leaving 12 bases between the germline ends. Germline assignment: CDR1 KGHSH and CDR2 LQKENI. The CDR3 extends over 13 amino acids. TCRdb re-analyzed the PCR reads using MiXCR. Of about 6,500 clones listed, approximately 40% are singletons. The TCR was taken from a female donor with papillary thyroid cancer or a benign thyroid nodule (not recorded which). Some clones in this sample may be carry-over from other donors' samples. The V call is TRBV18, the J call TRBJ1-1; the D gene is possibly TRBD1 (5 bases). Material: tumor tissue. In nucleotides, the CDR3 is TGTGCCAGCTCCTCCAGGGATAGCACTGAAGCTTTCTTT. Translating gives CASSSRDSTEAFF.